This entry concerns a single T cell receptor beta chain. The antigen remains undetermined. The sample is drawn from a study of radiotherapy plus CTLA-4 blockade in lung cancer. Study as a whole: With 25% to 40% of patients having disease control, objective responses were seen in roughly 18%. Study-wide findings and caveats: Clones derived from tumor TCRs expanded in blood after radiotherapy plus ipilimumab.

Data came from immunoSEQ multiplex PCR; TCRdb stores just in-frame clones and leaves some out. The sample records approximately 65,000 clones, 77% being singletons. The CDR3 spans 15 residues. This TCR was sampled from a human donor with non-small cell lung cancer who had a complete response to radiotherapy plus ipilimumab. This chain joins TRBV21-1 and TRBJ2-3; TRBD1 is the table's D call, not checked against the DNA. TRBV21-1 is given as a pseudogene. This sample comprised peripheral blood, obtained from a patient treated with radiotherapy plus ipilimumab. The CDR3 spells CASSKRDRETDTQYF. Written as DNA, the CDR3 is TGTGCCAGCAGCAAACGGGACAGGGAGACAGATACGCAGTATTTT.